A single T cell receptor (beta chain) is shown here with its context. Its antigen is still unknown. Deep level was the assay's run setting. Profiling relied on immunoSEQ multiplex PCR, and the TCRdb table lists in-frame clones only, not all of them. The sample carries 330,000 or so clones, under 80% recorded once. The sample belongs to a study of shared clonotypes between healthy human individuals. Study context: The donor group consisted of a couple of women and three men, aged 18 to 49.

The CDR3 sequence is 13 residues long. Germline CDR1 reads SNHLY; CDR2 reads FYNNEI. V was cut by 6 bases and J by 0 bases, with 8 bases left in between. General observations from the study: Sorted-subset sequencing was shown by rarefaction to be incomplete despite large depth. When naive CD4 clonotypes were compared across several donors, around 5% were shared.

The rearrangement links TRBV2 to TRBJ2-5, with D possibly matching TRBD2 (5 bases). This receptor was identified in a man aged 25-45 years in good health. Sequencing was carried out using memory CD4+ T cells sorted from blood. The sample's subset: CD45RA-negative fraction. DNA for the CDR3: TGTGCCAGCAGGAGGGAGTACCAAGAGACCCAGTACTTC. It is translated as CASRREYQETQYF.